What follows are 30 T cell receptor beta chains derived from one specimen sequenced in a study of blood T cell repertoires in COVID-19. Using immunoSEQ multiplex PCR, the repertoire was profiled, and TCRdb retains in-frame clones only, with some absent. Of some 50,000 clones in the sample, around 87% are singletons; the top ten hold more than 3.5%. Sequenced sample: peripheral blood. These receptors originate from a man in his fifties with acute or convalescent COVID-19.

Worth noting for this clone: This specimen includes other DNA sequences encoding the same CDR3. The J gene is TRBJ1-2, the V gene TRBV29-1, with 12 nucleotides matching TRBD1. Germline assignment: CDR1 SQVTM and CDR2 ANQGSEA. V was clipped by 6 bases and J by 8 bases; unmatched bases: 13. This CDR3 is built from 15 residues. As DNA, the CDR3 is TGCAGCGTGACCGGGACAGGGGGCGCGGGTCGGGGCTACACCTTC. This sequence encodes CSVTGTGGAGRGYTF. Combining the CDR3 with reference TRBV29-1 and TRBJ1-2 gives the whole variable domain SAVISQKPSRDICQRGTSLTIQCQVDSQVTMMFWYRQQPGQSLTLIATANQGSEATYESGFVIDKFPISRPNLTFSTLTVSNMSPEDSSIYLCSVTGTGGAGRGYTFGSGTRLTVV.

This chain connects TRBV11-2 to TRBJ2-3, with a possible D match to TRBD2 (5 bases). CDR1 is SGHAT and CDR2 is FQNNGV in the germline V gene. The CDR3 has 15 residues. Trimming took off 4 bases at V and 0 bases at J, with 11 bases between the two ends. This CDR3 is CASSSREPSTDTQYF. CDR3 DNA: TGTGCCAGCAGCTCCCGGGAACCTAGCACAGATACGCAGTATTTT.

The chain has TRBV28 and TRBJ2-7; TRBD1 aligns across 7 bases. V lost 7 bases to trimming and J lost 2 bases; unmatched junction nucleotides: 2. The CDR3 totals 12 residues. Germline CDR1 reads MDHEN; CDR2 reads SYDVKM. CDR3 residues: CASTGTAYEQYF. CDR3 nucleotides: TGTGCCAGCACGGGGACAGCCTACGAGCAGTACTTC.

This clone has a single count. CDR3 bases: TGTGCCAGCAGCCAAGCAGTGGAGGCGACCCCAGCTGGCTACACCTTC. Protein: CASSQAVEATPAGYTF. The J gene is TRBJ1-2, the V gene TRBV3-1 (or the pseudogene TRBV3-2); D ambiguous. This CDR3 has 16 residues. The V gene lost 1 base and the J gene lost 7 bases, with 19 bases spanning the gap. In germline, CDR1 is LGHDT, CDR2 YNNKEL (reference sequence).

V gene TRBV5-4 combines with J gene TRBJ2-7, with 7 positions matching TRBD1. The J segment lost 0 bases and the V segment lost 6 bases, leaving 9 bases of the junction unmatched. The CDR3 covers 15 residues. In germline, CDR1 is SGHNT, CDR2 YYREEE (reference sequence). The CDR3 loop reads CASTPYRDSSYEQYF. CDR3 DNA: TGTGCCAGCACCCCATACCGGGACAGCTCCTACGAGCAGTACTTC. Variable domain in full (rest from reference TRBV5-4 and TRBJ2-7): ETGVTQSPTHLIKTRGQQVTLRCSSQSGHNTVSWYQQALGQGPQFIFQYYREEENGRGNFPPRFSGLQFPNYSSELNVNALELDDSALYLCASTPYRDSSYEQYFGPGTRLTVT.

The V and J genes are TRBV5-1 and TRBJ1-3, with TRBD1 as a possible D gene (5 bases). Germline V lookup: CDR1 SGHRS, CDR2 YFSETQ. This CDR3 contains 15 residues. The V and J ends lost 4 bases and 2 bases respectively, with 13 bases between them. CDR3 nucleotide sequence: TGCGCCAGCAGCCTTGGGGGGACCACTGGAAACACCATATATTTT. Translation: CASSLGGTTGNTIYF.

The gene calls are TRBV11-2 and TRBJ2-7; 9 bases align to TRBD2. The germline V gene encodes CDR1 SGHAT and CDR2 FQNNGV. The CDR3 is 15 amino acids. The ends lost 4 bases at V and 5 bases at J; junction bases unmatched: 9. The CDR3 coding sequence is TGTGCCAGCAGCTCCTGGGGTAGCGGGAGACACGAGCAGTACTTC. The encoded protein is CASSSWGSGRHEQYF.

The chain links TRBV5-1 to TRBJ1-6; 9 bases are a match to TRBD1. The CDR3 totals 19 residues. From germline, CDR1 is SGHRS and CDR2 YFSETQ. After removal of 6 bases from V and 2 bases from J, the junction contained 15 bases not matched to a gene. CDR3 coding DNA: TGCGCCAGCAACCCCACTGGACAGGGGTTTGACGCCTATAATTCACCCCTCCACTTT. Amino acids: CASNPTGQGFDAYNSPLHF.

The chain couples TRBV11-2 to TRBJ1-1, with 10 bases that match TRBD1. The CDR3 contains 14 residues. Germline CDR1 and CDR2: SGHAT and FQNNGV. Trimming took 5 bases from V and 5 from J; bases not matched to a gene: 5. CDR3 region: CASSRDRGLTEAFF. The CDR3 region has the DNA TGTGCCAGCAGCCGCGACAGGGGGCTGACTGAAGCTTTCTTT.

The chain uses TRBV18 and TRBJ1-4, with 7 bases aligning to TRBD1. The CDR3 sequence is 15 residues long. V trimming: 1 base; J trimming: 7 bases; junction bases outside the gene matches: 6. Germline V gene lookup returns CDR1 KGHSH and CDR2 LQKENI. CDR3 DNA sequence: TGTGCCAGCTCACCACTTGAGGGGGCTGGTGAAAAACTGTTTTTT. Translation gives CASSPLEGAGEKLFF. The full variable domain, completed using reference TRBV18 and TRBJ1-4, is NAGVMQNPRHLVRRRGQEARLRCSPMKGHSHVYWYRQLPEEGLKFMVYLQKENIIDESGMPKERFSAEFPKEGPSILRIQQVVRGDSAAYFCASSPLEGAGEKLFFGSGTQLSVL.

V usage is TRBV18 and J usage is TRBJ2-3, with D maybe TRBD1 (6 bases). Germline assignment: CDR1 KGHSH and CDR2 LQKENI. The V end lost 1 base, the J end lost 4 bases, and 15 bases lay between the germline ends. CDR3 length equals 16 residues. The CDR3 loop is CASSPLETGFADTQYF. The CDR3 DNA reads TGTGCCAGCTCACCACTTGAAACAGGGTTTGCAGATACGCAGTATTTT.

The chain carries TRBV19 and TRBJ1-3; tentatively, D is TRBD1 (5 bases). V was clipped by 6 bases and J by 3 bases, with 9 bases between them. CDR3 length: 13 residues. Germline V CDR1 and CDR2: LNHDA, SQIVND (reference sequence). The CDR3 sequence: CASSEGLGNTIYF. Written as DNA, the CDR3 is TGTGCCAGTAGCGAGGGACTTGGAAACACCATATATTTT.

The table lists this clone with a count of one. DNA of the CDR3: TGTGCCAGCAGCCAAGCGGGGGAGGGGTGGATCTATGGCTACACCTTC. It specifies CASSQAGEGWIYGYTF. The rearrangement uses TRBV3-1 (or the pseudogene TRBV3-2) and TRBJ1-2; D possibly corresponds to TRBD1 (5 bases). The CDR3 runs 16 residues. V was clipped by 1 base and J by 4 bases, with 16 bases between them. Germline V CDR1 and CDR2: LGHDT, YNNKEL (reference sequence).

The rearrangement joins TRBV30 to TRBJ2-5, with D perhaps matching TRBD2 (5 bases). In germline, CDR1 is GTSNPN, CDR2 SVGIG (reference sequence). CDR3 length: 15 residues. Trimming removed 3 bases at V and 4 bases at J, with 18 bases between. The CDR3: CAWSTSGPRGETQYF. The CDR3, as DNA: TGTGCCTGGAGCACCTCCGGGCCTCGGGGAGAGACCCAGTACTTC.

There are a few counts of this clone. The rearrangement joins TRBV14 to TRBJ1-2, with 8 positions matching TRBD1. This CDR3 contains 18 residues. V dropped 1 base and J dropped 1; count of bases not matched to a gene: 11. The germline V gene encodes CDR1 SGHDN and CDR2 FVKESK. This CDR3 is CASSQAEGQAGFNYGYTF. In DNA, the CDR3 is TGTGCCAGCAGCCAAGCGGAGGGACAGGCGGGGTTTAACTATGGCTACACCTTC.

This rearrangement joins TRBV3-1 (or the pseudogene TRBV3-2) to TRBJ2-5; a weak D match, TRBD1 (5 bases). With 4 bases removed from V and 5 bases from J, the gap between germline ends came to 23 bases. The germline gives CDR1 LGHDT, CDR2 YNNKEL (reference sequence). The CDR3 runs to 17 residues. CDR3 residues: CASSPSGIGQGRETQYF. The CDR3, as DNA: TGTGCCAGCAGCCCTTCCGGTATAGGGCAGGGCCGGGAGACCCAGTACTTC.

This sequence joins TRBV6-5 and TRBJ1-1; weak D call: TRBD1 (5 bases). The CDR3 is 15 residues long. CDR1 and CDR2 from the germline V gene are MNHEY and SVGAGI. With 2 bases removed from V and 6 bases from J, the gap between germline ends came to 16 bases. For the CDR3, the DNA is TGTGCCAGCAGTTACGAGTGGGGCGGTGTGGCTGAAGCTTTCTTT. Protein: CASSYEWGGVAEAFF.

This clone showed up just a few times. The chain has TRBV7-9 and TRBJ2-7; weak D call: TRBD2 (6 bases). Germline-derived CDR1 and CDR2 are SEHNR and FQNEAQ (reference sequence). The CDR3 covers 14 residues. V lost 5 bases, J lost 2 bases, and 13 bases lay in between. The CDR3 nucleotides read TGTGCCAGCAGCCGTGGAGGGGAGGCCTACGAGCAGTACTTC. Encoded protein: CASSRGGEAYEQYF.

The chain employs TRBV4-2 and TRBJ2-7; TRBD1 matches at 9 bases. V gave up 3 bases and J gave up 2 bases; unmatched junction bases: 8. This CDR3 contains 16 residues. Germline V gene data show CDR1 as LGHNA and CDR2 as YNFKEQ. The CDR3 sequence: CASSHFGTGKTYEQYF. The CDR3 nucleotides read TGTGCCAGCAGCCACTTCGGGACAGGGAAAACCTACGAGCAGTACTTC.

This chain uses TRBV7-9 with TRBJ2-1, with D possibly being TRBD1 (6 bases). Looked up from germline, CDR1 is SEHNR and CDR2 is FQNEAQ (reference sequence). The CDR3 is made up of 15 amino acids. Trimming shortened V by 1 base and J by 4 bases, and 11 bases separated the two germline ends. CDR3 amino acids: CASSLEGVGYNEQFF. CDR3 DNA sequence: TGTGCCAGCAGCTTAGAGGGGGTAGGGTACAATGAGCAGTTCTTC.

The rearrangement links TRBV11-3 to TRBJ2-3, with TRBD2 matching 9 bases. Trimming at V came to 5 bases and at J to 4 bases, leaving 1 base not matched to a gene. CDR1 is SGHNT, CDR2 YENEEA, per germline. The CDR3 is 13 amino acids. For the CDR3, the DNA is TGTGCCAGCAGCCGGACTAGCGCAGATACGCAGTATTTT. Its translation is CASSRTSADTQYF.

The chain links TRBV28 to TRBJ1-5, with a tentative D call TRBD1 (6 bases). CDR3 length: 15 amino acids. Per the germline V gene, CDR1 is MDHEN and CDR2 is SYDVKM. V was pared by 7 bases and J by 1 base, with 14 bases between. CDR3 nucleotides: TGTGCCAGCAAAATGGGGGGGGCGAGCAATCAGCCCCAGCATTTT. Translation gives CASKMGGASNQPQHF. Supplemented by reference TRBV28 and TRBJ1-5, the full variable domain reads DVKVTQSSRYLVKRTGEKVFLECVQDMDHENMFWYRQDPGLGLRLIYFSYDVKMKEKGDIPEGYSVSREKKERFSLILESASTNQTSMYLCASKMGGASNQPQHFGDGTRLSIL.

J is TRBJ1-4 and V is TRBV11-2; D remains ambiguous. The CDR3 has 13 residues. CDR1 is SGHAT, CDR2 FQNNGV, per germline. The ends were cut back, 1 base at V and 8 bases at J, with 8 bases in the middle. The CDR3 is CASSLVMGEKLFF. For the CDR3, the DNA is TGTGCCAGCAGCTTAGTTATGGGCGAAAAACTGTTTTTT. Full variable domain (remainder filled in from reference TRBV11-2 and TRBJ1-4): EAGVAQSPRYKIIEKRQSVAFWCNPISGHATLYWYQQILGQGPKLLIQFQNNGVVDDSQLPKDRFSAERLKGVDSTLKIQPAKLEDSAVYLCASSLVMGEKLFFGSGTQLSVL.

The chain has TRBV5-1 and TRBJ2-5; a weak D match, TRBD1 (6 bases). V lost 2 bases and J 2 bases, leaving 10 bases between the germline ends. The CDR3 length is 14 residues. Germline values: CDR1 SGHRS, CDR2 YFSETQ. Here the CDR3 DNA reads TGCGCCAGCAGCTTCGGGACAACTCAAGAGACCCAGTACTTC. This codes for CASSFGTTQETQYF.

The CDR3 nucleotides are TGTGCCAGCAGCACACGGACCCGGACAGTGTACGAGCAGTACTTC. It is translated as CASSTRTRTVYEQYF. This chain connects TRBV5-5 to TRBJ2-7; the D gene is possibly TRBD1 (6 bases). The CDR3 extends over 15 amino acids. Germline values: CDR1 SGHKS, CDR2 YYEKEE (reference sequence). Trimming took 4 bases from V and 4 from J, leaving 18 bases between them. Variable domain in full (rest from reference TRBV5-5 and TRBJ2-7): DAGVTQSPTHLIKTRGQQVTLRCSPISGHKSVSWYQQVLGQGPQFIFQYYEKEERGRGNFPDRFSARQFPNYSSELNVNALLLGDSALYLCASSTRTRTVYEQYFGPGTRLTVT.

The rearrangement uses TRBV2 and TRBJ1-4; weak D call: TRBD1 (5 bases). The ends were cut back, 0 bases at V and 13 bases at J, with 18 bases in the middle. Per germline, CDR1 SNHLY and CDR2 FYNNEI. CDR3 length: 15 amino acids. CDR3: CASSEAGGPPRGLFF. As DNA, the CDR3 is TGTGCCAGCAGTGAAGCAGGTGGGCCCCCAAGGGGACTGTTTTTT.

The genes are TRBV9 and TRBJ2-7, with D possibly being TRBD2 (5 bases). CDR3 length: 15 amino acids. V was shortened by 4 bases and J by 2 bases, with 16 bases between the two germline ends. Germline-derived CDR1 and CDR2 are SGDLS and YYNGEE. The CDR3 nucleotides are TGTGCCAGCAGCCTCGGGGATAGCGCAACCTACGAGCAGTACTTC. The encoded protein is CASSLGDSATYEQYF.

This chain links TRBV19 with TRBJ2-2; perhaps TRBD2 as D (6 bases). Trimming took 0 bases from V and 7 from J, leaving 15 bases between them. Germline CDR1 and CDR2: LNHDA and SQIVND (reference sequence). The CDR3 contains 16 residues. The CDR3 DNA is TGTGCCAGTAGTATAGATCCGAGACTAGGGATCGGGGAGCTGTTTTTT. It translates to CASSIDPRLGIGELFF.

In its sample, this clone was seen once. The chain links TRBV10-2 to TRBJ1-1, with D perhaps matching TRBD1 (6 bases). Germline loops: CDR1 WSHSY, CDR2 SAAADI. This CDR3 is built from 15 residues. Trimming pared 2 bases from V and 0 bases from J, leaving 10 bases between. The CDR3 region has the DNA TGCGCCAGCAGTGAGAGACAGGTCTTGAACACTGAAGCTTTCTTT. This codes for CASSERQVLNTEAFF.

The chain combines TRBV5-1 with TRBJ1-2; D is possibly TRBD1 (6 bases). This CDR3 is 14 amino acids long. Germline V lookup: CDR1 SGHRS, CDR2 YFSETQ. Trimming pared 1 base from V and 7 bases from J, leaving 14 bases between. CDR3 coding DNA: TGCGCCAGCAGCTTGCTTCAGGGGACGGGTGGCTACACCTTC. It specifies CASSLLQGTGGYTF. The whole variable domain, remainder taken from reference TRBV5-1 and TRBJ1-2, is KAGVTQTPRYLIKTRGQQVTLSCSPISGHRSVSWYQQTPGQGLQFLFEYFSETQRNKGNFPGRFSGRQFSNSRSEMNVSTLELGDSALYLCASSLLQGTGGYTFGSGTRLTVV.